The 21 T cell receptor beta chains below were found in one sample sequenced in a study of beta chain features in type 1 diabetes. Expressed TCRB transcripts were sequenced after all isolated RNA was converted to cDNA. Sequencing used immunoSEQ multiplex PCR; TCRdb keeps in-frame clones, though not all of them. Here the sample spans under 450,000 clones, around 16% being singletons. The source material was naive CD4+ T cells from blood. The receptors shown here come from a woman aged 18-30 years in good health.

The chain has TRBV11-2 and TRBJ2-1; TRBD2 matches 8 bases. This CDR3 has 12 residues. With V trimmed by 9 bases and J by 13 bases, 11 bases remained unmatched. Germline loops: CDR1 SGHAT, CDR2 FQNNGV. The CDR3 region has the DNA TGTGCCAGTCGGGCGGGGGGCGTGGGACAGTTCTTC. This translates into CASRAGGVGQFF.

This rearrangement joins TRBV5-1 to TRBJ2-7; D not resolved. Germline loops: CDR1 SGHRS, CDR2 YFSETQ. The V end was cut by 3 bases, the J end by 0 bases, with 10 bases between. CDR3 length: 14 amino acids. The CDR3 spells CASSSQTSSYEQYF. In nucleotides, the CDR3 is TGCGCCAGCAGCTCCCAGACAAGCTCCTACGAGCAGTACTTC.

The CDR3 bases are TGTGCCAGCAGTTTAACTAGCGGGACCTACGAGCAGTACTTC. The encoded protein is CASSLTSGTYEQYF. The chain couples TRBV28 to TRBJ2-7, with TRBD2 matching over 10 bases. Looked up from germline, CDR1 is MDHEN and CDR2 is SYDVKM. V shed 2 bases and J 2 bases; nucleotides not matched to a gene: 0. The CDR3 totals 14 residues.

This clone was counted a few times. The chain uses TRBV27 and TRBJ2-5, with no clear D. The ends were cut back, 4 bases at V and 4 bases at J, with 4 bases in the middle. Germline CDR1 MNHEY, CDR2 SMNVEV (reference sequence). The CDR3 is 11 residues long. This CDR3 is CASSSGETQYF. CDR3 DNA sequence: TGTGCCAGCAGTTCAGGAGAGACCCAGTACTTC.

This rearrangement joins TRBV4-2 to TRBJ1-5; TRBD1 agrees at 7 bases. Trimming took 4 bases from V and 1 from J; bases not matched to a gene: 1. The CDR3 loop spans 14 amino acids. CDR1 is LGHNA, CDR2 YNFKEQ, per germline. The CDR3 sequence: CASSPTGSNQPQHF. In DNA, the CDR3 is TGTGCCAGCAGCCCGACAGGGAGCAATCAGCCCCAGCATTTT.

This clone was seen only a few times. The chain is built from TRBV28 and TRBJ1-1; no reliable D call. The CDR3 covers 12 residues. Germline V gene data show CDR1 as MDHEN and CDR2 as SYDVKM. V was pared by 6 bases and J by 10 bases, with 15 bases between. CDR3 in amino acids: CASRVTQDRAFF. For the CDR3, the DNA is TGTGCCAGCAGGGTAACCCAGGATCGAGCTTTCTTT. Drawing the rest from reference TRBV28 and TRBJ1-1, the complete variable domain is DVKVTQSSRYLVKRTGEKVFLECVQDMDHENMFWYRQDPGLGLRLIYFSYDVKMKEKGDIPEGYSVSREKKERFSLILESASTNQTSMYLCASRVTQDRAFFGQGTRLTVV.

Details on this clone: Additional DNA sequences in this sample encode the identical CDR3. The CDR3 nucleotides are TGTGCCAGCAGCTCCCCTCTGGAGCAGTACTTC. Amino acid sequence: CASSSPLEQYF. The chain has TRBV28 and TRBJ2-7; D is ambiguous. Germline CDR1 is MDHEN and CDR2 is SYDVKM. The CDR3 consists of 11 residues. V dropped 6 bases and J dropped 7 bases, with 10 bases sitting between them.

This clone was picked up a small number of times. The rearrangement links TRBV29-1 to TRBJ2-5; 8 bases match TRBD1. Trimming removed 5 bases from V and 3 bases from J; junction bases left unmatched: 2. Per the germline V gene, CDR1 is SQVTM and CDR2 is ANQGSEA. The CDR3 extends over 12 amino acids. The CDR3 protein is CSVTGGEETQYF. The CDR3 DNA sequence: TGCAGCGTTACAGGGGGAGAAGAGACCCAGTACTTC.

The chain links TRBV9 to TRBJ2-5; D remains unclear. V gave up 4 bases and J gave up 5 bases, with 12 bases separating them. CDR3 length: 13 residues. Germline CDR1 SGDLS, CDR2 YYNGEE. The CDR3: CASSPNGWETQYF. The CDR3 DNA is TGTGCCAGCAGCCCAAACGGGTGGGAGACCCAGTACTTC.

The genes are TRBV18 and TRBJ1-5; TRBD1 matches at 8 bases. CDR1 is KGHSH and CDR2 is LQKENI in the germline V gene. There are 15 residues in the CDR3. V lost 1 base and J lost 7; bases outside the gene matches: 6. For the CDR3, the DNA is TGTGCCAGCTCACCACAGACAGGGGATCGACAGCCCCAGCATTTT. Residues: CASSPQTGDRQPQHF.

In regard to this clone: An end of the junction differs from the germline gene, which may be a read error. In DNA, the CDR3 is TGCGCCAGCAGGTTGGCAACTAGTGGAAATGAGCAGTTCTTC. This sequence encodes CASRLATSGNEQFF. V and J are TRBV5-1 and TRBJ2-1, with D maybe TRBD2 (5 bases). Germline CDR1 SGHRS, CDR2 YFSETQ. This CDR3 spans 14 amino acids.

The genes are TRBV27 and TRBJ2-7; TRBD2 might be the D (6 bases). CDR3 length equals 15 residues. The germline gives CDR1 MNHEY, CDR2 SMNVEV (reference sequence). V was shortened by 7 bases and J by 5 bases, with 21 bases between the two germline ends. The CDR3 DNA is TGTGCCAGCACTGGCGGGGCAGGGTACTTGCACGAGCAGTACTTC. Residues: CASTGGAGYLHEQYF.

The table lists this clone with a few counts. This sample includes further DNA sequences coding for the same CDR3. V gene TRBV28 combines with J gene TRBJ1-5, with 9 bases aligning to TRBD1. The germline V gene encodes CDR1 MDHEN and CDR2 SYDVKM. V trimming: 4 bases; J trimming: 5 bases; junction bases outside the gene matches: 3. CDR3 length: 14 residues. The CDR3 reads CASSSGTGYQPQHF. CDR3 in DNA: TGTGCCAGCAGTTCCGGGACAGGGTATCAGCCCCAGCATTTT.

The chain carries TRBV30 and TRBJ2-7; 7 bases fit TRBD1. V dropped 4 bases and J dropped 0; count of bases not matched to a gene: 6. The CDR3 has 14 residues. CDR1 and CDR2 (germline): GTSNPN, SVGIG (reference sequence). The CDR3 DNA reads TGTGCCTGGAATACCGGGACAGCCTCCTACGAGCAGTACTTC. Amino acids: CAWNTGTASYEQYF.

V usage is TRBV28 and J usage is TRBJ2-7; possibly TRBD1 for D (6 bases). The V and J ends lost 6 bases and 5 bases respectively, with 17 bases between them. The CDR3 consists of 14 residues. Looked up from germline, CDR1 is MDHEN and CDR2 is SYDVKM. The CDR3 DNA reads TGTGCCAGCAGGTCGACAGGAAACATCAACGAGCAGTACTTC. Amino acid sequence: CASRSTGNINEQYF.

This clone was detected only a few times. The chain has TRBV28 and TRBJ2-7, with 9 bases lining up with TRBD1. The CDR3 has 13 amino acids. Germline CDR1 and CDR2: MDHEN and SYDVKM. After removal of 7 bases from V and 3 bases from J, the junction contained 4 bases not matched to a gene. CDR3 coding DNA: TGTGCCAGCAACAGGGGGCCCAGCTACGAGCAGTACTTC. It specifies CASNRGPSYEQYF.

CDR3 sequence: CASSLGADTQYF. The DNA of the CDR3 is TGTGCCAGCAGCTTAGGCGCCGATACGCAGTATTTT. This rearrangement joins TRBV7-9 to TRBJ2-3; D ambiguous. Germline V gene data show CDR1 as SEHNR and CDR2 as FQNEAQ (reference sequence). CDR3 length equals 12 residues. Trimming left V 1 base short and J 6 bases short, with 5 bases between.

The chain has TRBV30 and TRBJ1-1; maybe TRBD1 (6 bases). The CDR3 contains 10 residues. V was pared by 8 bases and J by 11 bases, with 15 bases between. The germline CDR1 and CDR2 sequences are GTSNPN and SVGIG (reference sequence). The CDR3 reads CAANRVYAFF. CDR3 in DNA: TGTGCCGCAAACAGGGTGTACGCTTTCTTT.

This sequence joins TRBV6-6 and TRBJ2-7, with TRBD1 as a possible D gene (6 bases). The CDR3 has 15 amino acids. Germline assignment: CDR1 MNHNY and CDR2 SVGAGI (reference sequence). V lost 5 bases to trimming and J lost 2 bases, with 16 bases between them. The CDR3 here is CASSTTGTTAYEQYF. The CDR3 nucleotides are TGTGCCAGCAGTACGACCGGGACAACCGCCTACGAGCAGTACTTC.

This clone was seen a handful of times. The CDR3 loop is CASSQEIANYGYTF. In DNA form, the CDR3 reads TGTGCCAGCAGCCAAGAGATAGCTAACTATGGCTACACCTTC. The chain carries TRBV4-2 and TRBJ1-2; D remains ambiguous. This CDR3 has 14 amino acids. CDR1 is LGHNA, CDR2 YNFKEQ, per germline. Deletions cut 0 bases from V and 0 bases from J, with 5 bases between.

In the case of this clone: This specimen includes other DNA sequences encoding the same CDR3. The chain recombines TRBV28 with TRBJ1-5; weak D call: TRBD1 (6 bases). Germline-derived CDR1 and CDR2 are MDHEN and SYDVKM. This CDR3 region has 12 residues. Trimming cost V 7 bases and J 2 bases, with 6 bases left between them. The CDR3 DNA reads TGTGCCAGCACAGGGGGCAATCAGCCCCAGCATTTT. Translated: CASTGGNQPQHF.